Sequencing of this T cell receptor (beta chain) was carried out in a study of regulatory T cells in long-lasting Graves disease. The table lists this clonotype with many counts. Antigen unknown. Study-wide points: Persistent Graves' disease cases displayed lower TCR diversity than newly diagnosed ones.

Sample time point: newly diagnosed GD, antithyroid drugs for less than 3 months. PBMCs were the source of the RNA used for TCR sequencing. As collected, the peripheral blood samples measured roughly 10 milliliters each and went into EDTA tubes. For TCR beta, libraries came from iRepertoire HTBI primers and Arm-PCR of CDR3 regions. MiXCR was run by TCRdb on the multiplex PCR reads, yielding one entry per CDR3 protein. This table holds 350,000 to 500,000 distinct CDR3 sequences, about 15% found once. The same sample was also studied in work on T cells in Graves' hyperthyroidism and ophthalmopathy. That investigation notes: Most clonotypes expanded in thyroid above 0.001 were likewise present in blood.

This sequence was found in a woman between 25 and 40 years old with Graves disease. Sequencing used peripheral blood mononuclear cells (PBMCs), obtained at new diagnosis, from a patient treated with antithyroid drugs.

Here the CDR3 DNA reads TGTGCCAGCAGTCCGGGACTAGCGGGAGGGCCTGAGCAAGAGACCCAGTACTTC. Its translation: CASSPGLAGGPEQETQYF. The J gene is TRBJ2-5, the V gene TRBV27; 16 bases match TRBD2. CDR3 length equals 18 residues. With V trimmed by 5 bases and J by 2 bases, 8 bases remained unmatched. Germline V gene data show CDR1 as MNHEY and CDR2 as SMNVEV (reference sequence).